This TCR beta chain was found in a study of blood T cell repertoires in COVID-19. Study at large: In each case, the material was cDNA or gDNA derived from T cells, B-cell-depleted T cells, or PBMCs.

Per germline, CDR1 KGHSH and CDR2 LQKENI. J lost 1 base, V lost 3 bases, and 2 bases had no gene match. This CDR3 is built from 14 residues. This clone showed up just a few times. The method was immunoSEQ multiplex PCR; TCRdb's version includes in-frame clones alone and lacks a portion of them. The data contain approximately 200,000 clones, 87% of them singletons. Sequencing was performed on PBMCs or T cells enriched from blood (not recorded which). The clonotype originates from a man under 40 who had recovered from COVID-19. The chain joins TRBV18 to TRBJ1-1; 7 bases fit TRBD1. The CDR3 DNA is TGTGCCAGCTCACCGGGACAGCAGAACACTGAAGCTTTCTTT. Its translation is CASSPGQQNTEAFF.